One sample yielded the 28 T cell receptor beta chains listed below, sequenced in a study of blood T cell repertoires in COVID-19. Assay: immunoSEQ multiplex PCR; the TCRdb copy retains only in-frame clones and omits some. The sample contains about 240,000 clones, around 87% of which appear only once. The sample was peripheral blood. These TCRs come from a man in his 60s who had recovered from COVID-19.

The rearrangement uses TRBV28 and TRBJ2-3; the D gene is possibly TRBD2 (6 bases). The CDR3 is 14 residues long. Germline lookup yields CDR1 MDHEN and CDR2 SYDVKM. V lost 8 bases, J lost 3 bases, and 15 bases lay in between. This CDR3 reads CASGAGYRTDTQYF. In DNA, the CDR3 is TGTGCCAGCGGGGCGGGGTATAGGACAGATACGCAGTATTTT.

The V and J genes are TRBV15 and TRBJ1-2; D is possibly TRBD1 (6 bases). CDR1 and CDR2 from the germline V gene are LNHNV and YYDKDF (reference sequence). The V end was cut by 0 bases, the J end by 4 bases, with 9 bases between. CDR3 length: 14 residues. Here the CDR3 DNA reads TGTGCCACCAGCAGAGATCGACAGGCCTATGGCTACACCTTC. Amino acid sequence: CATSRDRQAYGYTF. The variable domain in full, completed from reference TRBV15 and TRBJ1-2, reads DAMVIQNPRYQVTQFGKPVTLSCSQTLNHNVMYWYQQKSSQAPKLLFHYYDKDFNNEADTPDNFQSRRPNTSFCFLDIRSPGLGDTAMYLCATSRDRQAYGYTFGSGTRLTVV.

V is TRBV6-5 and J is TRBJ1-5, with D maybe TRBD1 (5 bases). Germline values: CDR1 MNHEY, CDR2 SVGAGI. Trimming cost V 6 bases and J 0 bases, with 12 bases left between them. This CDR3 spans 15 amino acids. Here the CDR3 DNA reads TGTGCCAGCAGCCCCGACAGTTTTAGCAATCAGCCCCAGCATTTT. Translated: CASSPDSFSNQPQHF.

This chain uses TRBV5-1 with TRBJ2-3; 7 bases agree with TRBD1. Germline CDR1 is SGHRS and CDR2 is YFSETQ. The CDR3 consists of 14 residues. V was pared by 2 bases and J by 7 bases, with 7 bases of the junction left unmatched. CDR3 in amino acids: CASSFDTGENTQYF. The CDR3 coding sequence is TGCGCCAGCAGCTTCGACACAGGGGAGAATACGCAGTATTTT. Drawing the rest from reference TRBV5-1 and TRBJ2-3, the complete variable domain is KAGVTQTPRYLIKTRGQQVTLSCSPISGHRSVSWYQQTPGQGLQFLFEYFSETQRNKGNFPGRFSGRQFSNSRSEMNVSTLELGDSALYLCASSFDTGENTQYFGPGTRLTVL.

There are many counts of this clone. This sequence joins TRBV30 and TRBJ1-1; D uncertain. The CDR3 loop spans 11 amino acids. Germline assignment: CDR1 GTSNPN and CDR2 SVGIG (reference sequence). V lost 0 bases to trimming and J lost 10 bases, with 9 bases between them. CDR3 DNA: TGTGCCTGGAGTGTTCGGGTGACAGCTTTCTTT. Protein: CAWSVRVTAFF.

This chain joins TRBV19 and TRBJ1-5; 9 nucleotides agree with TRBD1. After removal of 5 bases from V and 6 bases from J, the junction contained 11 bases not matched to a gene. Germline V gene sequence: CDR1 LNHDA, CDR2 SQIVND (reference sequence). The CDR3 extends over 16 amino acids. CDR3 in amino acids: CASSANRGPGAQPQHF. The CDR3 DNA reads as TGTGCCAGTAGTGCCAACAGGGGGCCCGGGGCTCAGCCCCAGCATTTT.

V gene TRBV7-2 combines with J gene TRBJ1-5, with 8 bases identical to TRBD1. The CDR3 has 14 residues. CDR1 and CDR2 from the germline V gene are SGHTA and FQGNSA. V dropped 5 bases and J dropped 4; count of bases not matched to a gene: 4. CDR3 nucleotides: TGTGCCAGCAGCCTCGGACAGGGTAATCAGCCCCAGCATTTT. This translates into CASSLGQGNQPQHF.

The chain carries TRBV18 and TRBJ1-2, with unresolved D. Germline lookup yields CDR1 KGHSH and CDR2 LQKENI. V was pared by 8 bases and J by 2 bases, with 15 bases between. This CDR3 has 14 amino acids. The CDR3 region is CASPLNRENYGYTF. In nucleotides, the CDR3 is TGTGCCAGCCCACTGAACCGGGAGAACTATGGCTACACCTTC.

V is TRBV7-2 and J is TRBJ1-3; D remains ambiguous. V was pared by 5 bases and J by 2 bases, with 7 bases between. From germline, CDR1 is SGHTA and CDR2 FQGNSA. CDR3 length: 13 amino acids. The CDR3 here is CASSPSAGNTIYF. CDR3 DNA: TGTGCCAGCAGCCCAAGCGCTGGAAACACCATATATTTT.

The chain recombines TRBV5-1 with TRBJ1-4; D is unclear. Deletions cut 4 bases from V and 7 bases from J, with 14 bases between. CDR1 and CDR2 from the germline V gene are SGHRS and YFSETQ. The length of the CDR3 is 14 residues. CDR3 in DNA: TGCGCCAGCAGCGTGTCCTCCGCGAGTGAAAAACTGTTTTTT. Translated, it gives CASSVSSASEKLFF.

V usage is TRBV11-2 and J usage is TRBJ2-4; D is perhaps TRBD1 (5 bases). CDR1 and CDR2 (germline): SGHAT, FQNNGV. Trimming cost V 5 bases and J 9 bases, with 14 bases left between them. CDR3 length: 13 amino acids. CDR3 in amino acids: CASSQVVGAIQYF. CDR3 nucleotides: TGTGCCAGCAGCCAAGTAGTTGGGGCCATTCAGTACTTC.

The rearrangement links TRBV5-6 to TRBJ1-2; no clear D. Germline-derived CDR1 and CDR2 are SGHDT and YYEEEE. The CDR3 consists of 13 residues. V lost 4 bases, J lost 8 bases, and 15 bases lay in between. The CDR3 here is CASSLERVYGYTF. In DNA form, the CDR3 reads TGTGCCAGCAGCCTGGAGAGGGTCTACGGCTACACCTTC.

This clone has only a few counts. V usage is TRBV7-9 and J usage is TRBJ1-1; perhaps TRBD1 as D (5 bases). CDR1 and CDR2 (germline): SEHNR, FQNEAQ (reference sequence). CDR3 size: 14 residues. V was cut by 1 base and J by 8 bases, with 14 bases left in between. The CDR3 region is CASSLGGGTREAFF. For the CDR3, the DNA is TGTGCCAGCAGCTTAGGTGGAGGGACCCGAGAAGCTTTCTTT.

The V and J genes are TRBV5-1 and TRBJ1-4, with D unresolved. This CDR3 has 15 amino acids. Germline CDR1 is SGHRS and CDR2 is YFSETQ. Trimming left V 4 bases short and J 8 bases short, with 18 bases between. This CDR3 is CASSRGSEQREKLFF. CDR3 coding DNA: TGCGCCAGCAGCAGAGGATCGGAGCAAAGGGAAAAACTGTTTTTT.

The chain combines TRBV12-5 with TRBJ2-5; TRBD1 matches at 9 bases. Germline CDR1 reads LGHNT; CDR2 reads FRNRAP. V lost 5 bases, J lost 5 bases, and 3 bases stayed unmatched. The CDR3 sequence is 13 residues long. The CDR3 region is CASGRDRVETQYF. CDR3 coding DNA: TGTGCTAGTGGTCGGGACAGGGTCGAGACCCAGTACTTC.

This clone was seen more than once but under ten times. The chain employs TRBV19 and TRBJ2-1, with 11 nucleotides matching TRBD1. The V and J ends lost 5 bases and 4 bases, in that order; junction bases with no gene match: 4. The CDR3 extends over 15 amino acids. CDR1 is LNHDA and CDR2 is SQIVND in the germline V gene (reference sequence). The CDR3 DNA is TGTGCCAGTAGTTCCGGGACAGGGGGGTACAATGAGCAGTTCTTC. Translating gives CASSSGTGGYNEQFF.

The V gene is TRBV18, the J gene TRBJ1-5, with TRBD1 identical over 9 bases. CDR1 KGHSH and CDR2 LQKENI come from the germline V gene. After removal of 5 bases from V and 7 bases from J, the junction contained 9 bases not matched to a gene. This CDR3 region has 15 residues. The CDR3 sequence is CASSLGQGGTQPQHF. The CDR3 coding sequence is TGTGCCAGCTCATTGGGACAGGGTGGAACGCAGCCCCAGCATTTT.

The chain combines TRBV5-8 with TRBJ1-1; 10 bases are shared with TRBD1. Per germline, CDR1 SGHTS and CDR2 YDEGEE. The CDR3 loop spans 16 amino acids. The junction had 10 bases not matched to a gene; V was cut back by 5 bases and J by 3 bases. CDR3 nucleotide sequence: TGTGCCAGCAGGAAAAGACAGGGGGCTCGGGACACTGAAGCTTTCTTT. It codes for CASRKRQGARDTEAFF.

As for this clone: Other DNA variants within this sample encode the same CDR3. This chain links TRBV5-1 with TRBJ1-2; D gene uncertain. This CDR3 has 13 amino acids. From germline, CDR1 is SGHRS and CDR2 YFSETQ. Between the trimmed V and J ends, which lost 0 bases and 5 bases, there was a span of 8 bases. The CDR3 reads CASSLGGGYGYTF. In DNA form, the CDR3 reads TGCGCCAGCAGCTTGGGTGGAGGTTATGGCTACACCTTC.

The rearrangement joins TRBV5-6 to TRBJ1-1; a weak D match, TRBD1 (5 bases). Between the trimmed V and J ends, which lost 0 bases and 10 bases, there was a span of 16 bases. The CDR3 has 14 residues. CDR1 is SGHDT and CDR2 is YYEEEE in the germline V gene. The CDR3, as DNA: TGTGCCAGCAGCTTGGCTGGGGGGAATTTGGGAGCTTTCTTT. It translates to CASSLAGGNLGAFF.

The V call is TRBV12-1, the J call TRBJ2-5; TRBD2, the table's D call, was not compared with the DNA. TRBV12-1 is labeled a pseudogene. This CDR3 is 18 amino acids long. The CDR3 sequence is CASSSTCGIGSLGETQYF. CDR3 in DNA: TGTGCCAGCAGCTCTACCTGCGGAATAGGGAGTCTAGGAGAGACCCAGTACTTC.

This chain links TRBV18 with TRBJ1-1; 7 bases are a match to TRBD1. Germline assignment: CDR1 KGHSH and CDR2 LQKENI. This CDR3 spans 13 amino acids. The ends lost 3 bases at V and 7 bases at J; junction bases unmatched: 5. The CDR3 DNA reads as TGTGCCAGCTCACCTTCGGGACAGCTTGAAGCTTTCTTT. Protein: CASSPSGQLEAFF. The full variable domain, completed using reference TRBV18 and TRBJ1-1, is NAGVMQNPRHLVRRRGQEARLRCSPMKGHSHVYWYRQLPEEGLKFMVYLQKENIIDESGMPKERFSAEFPKEGPSILRIQQVVRGDSAAYFCASSPSGQLEAFFGQGTRLTVV.

This sequence joins TRBV6-6 and TRBJ1-2; 9 bases are shared with TRBD1. Losses at the gene ends were 2 bases for V and 6 bases for J; bases not matched to a gene: 7. Germline V gene sequence: CDR1 MNHNY, CDR2 SVGAGI (reference sequence). The CDR3 length is 15 residues. The DNA for the CDR3 is TGTGCCAGCAGTTACCCGGGACAGGGATTAAATGGCTACACCTTC. Protein product: CASSYPGQGLNGYTF.

The rearrangement uses TRBV5-6 and TRBJ2-2; TRBD2 matches 8 bases. The germline CDR1 and CDR2 sequences are SGHDT and YYEEEE. The CDR3 spans 17 residues. The V segment lost 2 bases and the J segment 4 bases; nucleotides outside the gene matches: 10. CDR3 residues: CASSFRGGWSATGELFF. The CDR3 DNA is TGTGCCAGCAGCTTCCGGGGGGGTTGGAGTGCCACCGGGGAGCTGTTTTTT.

CDR3 coding DNA: TGTGCCATCAGCCCGAGCGGGGTTTCACCCCTCCACTTT. Its translation is CAISPSGVSPLHF. This chain uses TRBV10-3 with TRBJ1-6; D uncertain. V was shortened by 6 bases and J by 9 bases, with 12 bases between the two germline ends. CDR1 ENHRY and CDR2 SYGVKD come from the germline V gene. CDR3 length: 13 amino acids.

The chain employs TRBV5-1 and TRBJ2-1, with D possibly being TRBD2 (5 bases). Germline CDR1 and CDR2: SGHRS and YFSETQ. The CDR3 covers 13 residues. V lost 4 bases, J lost 5 bases, and 10 bases lay in between. The CDR3 sequence: CASSPGVNNEQFF. CDR3 in DNA: TGCGCCAGCAGCCCCGGGGTTAACAATGAGCAGTTCTTC.

The chain is built from TRBV7-8 and TRBJ2-5; 9 bases fit TRBD2. The CDR3 is made up of 18 amino acids. The junction had 12 bases not matched to a gene; V was cut back by 1 base and J by 3 bases. Germline V lookup: CDR1 SGHVS, CDR2 FQNEAQ. The CDR3 is CASSLVRGGFEREETQYF. The CDR3 DNA reads TGTGCCAGCAGCTTAGTGCGGGGGGGTTTTGAACGCGAAGAGACCCAGTACTTC.

V usage is TRBV6-1 and J usage is TRBJ2-7; D gene unclear. The length of the CDR3 is 14 residues. Germline V gene data show CDR1 as MNHNS and CDR2 as SASEGT. Trimming pared 0 bases from V and 7 bases from J, leaving 13 bases between. In nucleotides, the CDR3 is TGTGCCAGCAGTGAAGCGTCCGGGTTACGGGAGCAGTACTTC. Translation gives CASSEASGLREQYF.